The present T cell receptor beta chain was sequenced within a study of TIL therapy for anti-PD-1-resistant metastatic lung cancer. Whole-study context: A few tumors were EGFR-mutant and two were ALK-rearranged. General study points: After infusion, TIL clonotypes partly replaced peripheral T cells and declined over months.

Per the germline V gene, CDR1 is MDHEN and CDR2 is SYDVKM. The CDR3 sequence is 12 residues long. V shed 3 bases and J shed 5 bases, with 8 bases lying between them. This clone was picked up one time. The antigen remains unidentified. Time point denoted: pre-treatment sample, taken before nivolumab and TIL therapy. The libraries were made with immunoSEQ v3. Libraries were prepared by immunoSEQ multiplex PCR; TCRdb keeps only in-frame clonotypes and omits some of them. The table includes 55,000 or so clones, roughly 77% detected once. The TCR sequence derives from a person aged 25 to 85 with non-small cell lung cancer. This chain links TRBV28 with TRBJ2-7; tentatively, D is TRBD1 (5 bases). The source material was blood, sampled at baseline. The chain's CDR3 is CASSFLGDEQYF. The DNA for the CDR3 is TGTGCCAGCAGTTTTCTAGGGGACGAGCAGTACTTC.